The clone carrying this T cell receptor beta chain was found many times. Its antigen is unidentified. The source of the sample is a study of T cells in Graves' hyperthyroidism and ophthalmopathy. Across the whole study: Once the initial diagnosis was made, peripheral blood was obtained before any treatment. Study conclusions and caveats: Using 13 V-J features, a model discriminated ophthalmopathy from stable hyperthyroidism.

TCR beta CDR3 region amplification was performed from RNA transcripts. Using the HTBI primer set, a first-round RT-PCR was run on the TCR CDR3. TCRdb redid the calling of the multiplex PCR reads with MiXCR, one entry per CDR3 protein. The sample yields roughly 600,000 distinct CDR3 sequences, about 14% seen once. Each diagnosis was grounded in clinical symptoms, serum thyroxine and TRAb, thyroid ultrasound, and orbital computed tomography. This clonotype originated in a woman aged 45-59 years with Graves' ophthalmopathy. Sequenced material: blood.

The CDR3 loop is CSATPGLAGGLQQFF. DNA for the CDR3: TGCAGTGCTACTCCGGGACTAGCGGGAGGGCTTCAGCAGTTCTTC. This chain connects TRBV20-1 to TRBJ2-1; 16 bases line up with TRBD2. This CDR3 region has 15 residues. After removal of 4 bases from V and 11 bases from J, the junction contained 8 bases not matched to a gene. Germline CDR1 reads DFQATT; CDR2 reads SNEGSKA (reference sequence).